This T cell receptor beta chain came from a study of shared clonotypes between healthy human individuals. Study outcomes and limitations: It was observed that roughly 5.5% of naive CD4 clonotypes were shared across a few donors.

Samples underwent the assay at deep level. Replicate PCRs run on sorted subsets employed about 220 ng DNA, roughly 30,000 T cell genomes. Profiling relied on immunoSEQ multiplex PCR, and the TCRdb table lists in-frame clones only, not all of them. Among about 2 million clones listed, approximately 95% were seen once. V lost 7 bases and J 3 bases, leaving 15 bases between the germline ends. Germline V lookup: CDR1 MGHDK, CDR2 SYGVNS. The CDR3 runs to 15 residues. For this clone: No antigen is known for it.

It was CD45RO-negative cells, positively selected for CCR7, that made up naive CD8 cells, with terminally differentiated effector memory CD45RA+ cells excluded. The receptor was derived from a man aged 18-30 years in good health. Sequenced material: naive CD8+ T cells sorted from blood. V gene TRBV25-1 combines with J gene TRBJ2-2, with a tentative D call TRBD1 (6 bases). CDR3 in DNA: TGTGCCAGCATTGACCAAGGGGGACACACCGGGGAGCTGTTTTTT. It yields the protein CASIDQGGHTGELFF.